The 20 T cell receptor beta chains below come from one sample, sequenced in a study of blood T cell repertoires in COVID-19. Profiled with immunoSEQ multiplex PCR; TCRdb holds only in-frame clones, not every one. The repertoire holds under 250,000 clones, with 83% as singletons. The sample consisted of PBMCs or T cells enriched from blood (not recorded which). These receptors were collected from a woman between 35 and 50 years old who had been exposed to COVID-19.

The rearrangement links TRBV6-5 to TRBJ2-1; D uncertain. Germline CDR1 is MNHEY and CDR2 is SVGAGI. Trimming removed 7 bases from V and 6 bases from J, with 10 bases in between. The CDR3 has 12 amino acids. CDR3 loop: CASKSPGNEQFF. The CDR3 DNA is TGTGCCAGCAAATCACCCGGCAATGAGCAGTTCTTC.

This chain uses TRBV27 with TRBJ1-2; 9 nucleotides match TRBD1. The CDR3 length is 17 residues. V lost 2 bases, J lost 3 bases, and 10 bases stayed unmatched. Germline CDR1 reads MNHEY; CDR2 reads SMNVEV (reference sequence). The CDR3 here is CASSLHRGTGWDYGYTF. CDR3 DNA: TGTGCCAGCAGTTTACACAGAGGGACAGGGTGGGACTATGGCTACACCTTC.

DNA of the CDR3: TGTGCCACCAGTGATTCGAGAGAGGGCCAGAGAGAGACCCAGTACTTC. It translates to CATSDSREGQRETQYF. V usage is TRBV24-1 and J usage is TRBJ2-5, with D tentatively TRBD2 (5 bases). CDR3 length equals 16 residues. The germline CDR1 and CDR2 sequences are KGHDR and SFDVKD. V was trimmed by 2 bases and J by 4 bases, leaving 16 bases between them.

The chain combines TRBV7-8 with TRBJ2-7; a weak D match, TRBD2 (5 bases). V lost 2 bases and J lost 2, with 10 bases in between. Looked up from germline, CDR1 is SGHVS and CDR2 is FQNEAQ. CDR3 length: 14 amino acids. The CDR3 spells CASSLLEGTYEQYF. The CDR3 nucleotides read TGTGCCAGCAGCTTACTCGAGGGAACCTACGAGCAGTACTTC.

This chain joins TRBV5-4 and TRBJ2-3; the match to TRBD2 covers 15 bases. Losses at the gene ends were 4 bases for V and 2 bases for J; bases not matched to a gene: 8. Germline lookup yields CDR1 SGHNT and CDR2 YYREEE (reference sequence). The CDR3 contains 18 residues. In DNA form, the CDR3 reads TGTGCCAGCAGCGAGGGACTAGCGGGGGGCCGCCCCACAGATACGCAGTATTTT. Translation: CASSEGLAGGRPTDTQYF.

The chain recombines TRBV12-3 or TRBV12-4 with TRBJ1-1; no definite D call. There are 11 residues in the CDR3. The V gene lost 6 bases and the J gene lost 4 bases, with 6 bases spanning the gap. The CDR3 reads CASSGSTEAFF. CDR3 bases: TGTGCCAGCAGCGGGAGCACTGAAGCTTTCTTT.

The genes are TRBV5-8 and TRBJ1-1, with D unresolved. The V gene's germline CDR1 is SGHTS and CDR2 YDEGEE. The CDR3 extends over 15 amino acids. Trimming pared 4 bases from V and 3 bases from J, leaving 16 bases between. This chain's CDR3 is CASSPRRGTYTEAFF. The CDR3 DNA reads TGTGCCAGCAGCCCTAGAAGAGGAACTTACACTGAAGCTTTCTTT. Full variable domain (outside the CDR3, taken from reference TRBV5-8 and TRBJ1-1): EAGVTQSPTHLIKTRGQQATLRCSPISGHTSVYWYQQALGLGLQFLLWYDEGEERNRGNFPPRFSGRQFPNYSSELNVNALELEDSALYLCASSPRRGTYTEAFFGQGTRLTVV.

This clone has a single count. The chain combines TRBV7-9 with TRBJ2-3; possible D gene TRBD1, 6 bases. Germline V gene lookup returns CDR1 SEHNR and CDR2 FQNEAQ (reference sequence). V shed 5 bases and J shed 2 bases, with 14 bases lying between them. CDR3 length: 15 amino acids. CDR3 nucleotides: TGTGCCAGCAGCGTAACTCGGGACAACACAGATACGCAGTATTTT. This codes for CASSVTRDNTDTQYF.

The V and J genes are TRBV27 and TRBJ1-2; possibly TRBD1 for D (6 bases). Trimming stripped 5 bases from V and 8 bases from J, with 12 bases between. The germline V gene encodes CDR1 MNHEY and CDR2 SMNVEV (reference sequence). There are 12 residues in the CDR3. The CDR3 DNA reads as TGTGCCAGCAGTCCTACAGGGTCGGGCTACACCTTC. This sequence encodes CASSPTGSGYTF.

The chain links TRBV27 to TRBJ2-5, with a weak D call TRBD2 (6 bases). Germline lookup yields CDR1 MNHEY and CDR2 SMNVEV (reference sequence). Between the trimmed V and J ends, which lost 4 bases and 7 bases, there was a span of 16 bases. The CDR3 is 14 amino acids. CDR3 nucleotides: TGTGCCAGCAGTTCGACGAACTCAGCGGGGACCCAGTACTTC. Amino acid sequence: CASSSTNSAGTQYF.

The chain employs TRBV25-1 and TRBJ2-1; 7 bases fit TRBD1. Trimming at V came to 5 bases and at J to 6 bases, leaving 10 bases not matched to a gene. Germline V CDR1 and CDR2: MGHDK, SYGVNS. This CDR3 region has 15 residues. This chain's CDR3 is CASSFRTGVSNEQFF. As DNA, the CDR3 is TGTGCCAGCAGTTTCAGGACAGGAGTTTCCAATGAGCAGTTCTTC.

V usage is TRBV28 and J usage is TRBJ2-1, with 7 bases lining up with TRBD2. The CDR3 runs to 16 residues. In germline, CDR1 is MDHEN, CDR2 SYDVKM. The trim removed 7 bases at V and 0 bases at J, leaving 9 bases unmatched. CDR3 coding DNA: TGTGCCAGCACCCCTCTGGGAGGGCCCTCCTACAATGAGCAGTTCTTC. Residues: CASTPLGGPSYNEQFF.

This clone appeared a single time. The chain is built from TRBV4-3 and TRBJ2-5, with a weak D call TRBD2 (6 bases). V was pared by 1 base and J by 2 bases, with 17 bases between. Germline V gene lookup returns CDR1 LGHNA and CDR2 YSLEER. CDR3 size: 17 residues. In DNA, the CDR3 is TGCGCCAGCAGCCAAGCCCAGGAGGGTGGAAAGCAAGAGACCCAGTACTTC. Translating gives CASSQAQEGGKQETQYF.

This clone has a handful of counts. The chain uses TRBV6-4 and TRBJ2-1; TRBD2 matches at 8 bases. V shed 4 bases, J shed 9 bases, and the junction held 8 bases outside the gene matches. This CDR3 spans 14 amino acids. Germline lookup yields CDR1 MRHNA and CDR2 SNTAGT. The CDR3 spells CASSAERGKGEQFF. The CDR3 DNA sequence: TGTGCCAGCAGTGCCGAGCGGGGGAAAGGTGAGCAGTTCTTC.

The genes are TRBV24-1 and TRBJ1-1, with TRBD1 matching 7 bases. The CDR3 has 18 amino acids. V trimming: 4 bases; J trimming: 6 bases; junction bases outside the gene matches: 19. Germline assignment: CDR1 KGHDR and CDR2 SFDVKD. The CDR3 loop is CATSESPKGAWGRSEAFF. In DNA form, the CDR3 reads TGTGCCACCAGTGAGTCCCCTAAGGGGGCCTGGGGACGCTCTGAAGCTTTCTTT.

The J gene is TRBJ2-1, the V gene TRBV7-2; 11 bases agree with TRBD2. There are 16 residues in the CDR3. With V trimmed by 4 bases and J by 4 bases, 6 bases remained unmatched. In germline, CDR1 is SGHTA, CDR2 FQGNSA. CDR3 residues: CASSSNSGGGYNEQFF. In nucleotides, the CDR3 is TGTGCCAGCAGCTCAAATAGCGGGGGGGGTTACAATGAGCAGTTCTTC.

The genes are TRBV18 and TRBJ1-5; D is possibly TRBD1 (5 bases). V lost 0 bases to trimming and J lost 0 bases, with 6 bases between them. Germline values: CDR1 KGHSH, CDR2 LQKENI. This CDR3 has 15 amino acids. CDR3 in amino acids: CASSPPGDSNQPQHF. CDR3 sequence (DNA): TGTGCCAGCTCACCACCAGGGGATAGCAATCAGCCCCAGCATTTT.

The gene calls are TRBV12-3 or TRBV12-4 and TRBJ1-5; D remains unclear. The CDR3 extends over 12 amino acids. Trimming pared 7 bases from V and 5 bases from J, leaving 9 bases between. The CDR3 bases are TGTGCCAGCAACTCGGCGGATCAGCCCCAGCATTTT. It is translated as CASNSADQPQHF.

The chain's CDR3 is CASKDGAEDTQYF. In nucleotides, the CDR3 is TGCGCCAGCAAAGATGGGGCGGAAGATACGCAGTATTTT. This chain connects TRBV5-1 to TRBJ2-3; maybe TRBD1 (5 bases). The germline V gene encodes CDR1 SGHRS and CDR2 YFSETQ. V gave up 6 bases and J gave up 5 bases, with 13 bases separating them. This CDR3 comprises 13 residues.

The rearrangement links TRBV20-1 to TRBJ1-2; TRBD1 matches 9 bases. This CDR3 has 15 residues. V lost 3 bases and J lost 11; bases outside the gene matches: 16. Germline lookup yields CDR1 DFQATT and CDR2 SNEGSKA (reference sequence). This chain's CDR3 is CSASTEILDRGGYTF. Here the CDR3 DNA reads TGCAGTGCTAGTACGGAAATTCTGGACAGGGGTGGTTACACCTTC.